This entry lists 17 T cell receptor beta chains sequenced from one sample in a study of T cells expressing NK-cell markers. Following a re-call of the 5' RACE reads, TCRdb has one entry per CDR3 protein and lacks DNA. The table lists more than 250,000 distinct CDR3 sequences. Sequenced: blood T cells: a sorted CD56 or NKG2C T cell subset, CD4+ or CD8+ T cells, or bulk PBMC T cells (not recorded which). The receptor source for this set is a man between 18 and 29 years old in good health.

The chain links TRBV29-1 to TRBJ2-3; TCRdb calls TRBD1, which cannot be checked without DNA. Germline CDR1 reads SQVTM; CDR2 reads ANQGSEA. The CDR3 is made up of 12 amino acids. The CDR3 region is CSVAPTLDTQYF.

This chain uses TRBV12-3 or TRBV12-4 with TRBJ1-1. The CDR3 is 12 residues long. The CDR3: CASSPSAGEAFF.

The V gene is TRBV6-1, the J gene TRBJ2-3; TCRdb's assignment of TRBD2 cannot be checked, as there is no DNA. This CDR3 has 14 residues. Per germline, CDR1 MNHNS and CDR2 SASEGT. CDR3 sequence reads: CASRERGGADTQYF.

Here the CDR3 reads CASSLAQRLETQYF. The chain links TRBV7-2 to TRBJ2-5. This CDR3 is 14 amino acids long. Germline V gene data show CDR1 as SGHTA and CDR2 as FQGNSA.

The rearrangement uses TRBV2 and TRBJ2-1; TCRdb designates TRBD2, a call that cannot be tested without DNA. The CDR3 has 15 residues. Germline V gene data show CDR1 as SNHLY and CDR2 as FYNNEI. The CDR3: CASSVSSGGHNEQFF.

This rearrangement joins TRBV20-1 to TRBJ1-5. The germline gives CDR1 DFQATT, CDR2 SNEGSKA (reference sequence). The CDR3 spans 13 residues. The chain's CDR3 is CSAVSGSNQPQHF.

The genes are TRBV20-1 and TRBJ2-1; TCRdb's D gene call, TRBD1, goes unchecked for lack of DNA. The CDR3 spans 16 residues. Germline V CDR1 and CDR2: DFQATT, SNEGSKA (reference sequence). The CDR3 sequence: CSAIPQLRTTYNEQFF.

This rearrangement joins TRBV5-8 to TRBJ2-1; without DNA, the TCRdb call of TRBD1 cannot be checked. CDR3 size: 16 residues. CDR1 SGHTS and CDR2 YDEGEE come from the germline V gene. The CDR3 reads CASSSADRPTPNEQFF.

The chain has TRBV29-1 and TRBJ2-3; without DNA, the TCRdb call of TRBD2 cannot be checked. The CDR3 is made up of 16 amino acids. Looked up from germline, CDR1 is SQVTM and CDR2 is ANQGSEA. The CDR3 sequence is CSVEDRVAGGPDTQYF.

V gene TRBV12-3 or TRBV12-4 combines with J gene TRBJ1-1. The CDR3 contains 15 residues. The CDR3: CASSFGSRPNTEAFF.

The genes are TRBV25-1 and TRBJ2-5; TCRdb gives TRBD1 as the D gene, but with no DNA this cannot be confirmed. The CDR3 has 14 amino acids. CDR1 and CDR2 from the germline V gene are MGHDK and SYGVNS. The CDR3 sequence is CASRSFGAGETQYF.

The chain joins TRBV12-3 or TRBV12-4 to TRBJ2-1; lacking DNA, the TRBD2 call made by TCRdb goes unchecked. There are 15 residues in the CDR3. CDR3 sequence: CASSLARGLGNEQFF.

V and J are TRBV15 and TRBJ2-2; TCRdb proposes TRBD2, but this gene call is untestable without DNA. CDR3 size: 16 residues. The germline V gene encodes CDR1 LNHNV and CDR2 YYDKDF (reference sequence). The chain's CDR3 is CATSSGGRAHGGELFF.

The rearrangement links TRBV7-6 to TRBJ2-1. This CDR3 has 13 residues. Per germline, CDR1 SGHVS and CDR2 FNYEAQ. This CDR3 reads CASSLGTDSEQFF.

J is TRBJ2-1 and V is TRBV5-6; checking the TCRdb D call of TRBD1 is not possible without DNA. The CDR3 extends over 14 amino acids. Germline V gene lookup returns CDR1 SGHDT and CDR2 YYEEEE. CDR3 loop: CASTREAGYNEQFF. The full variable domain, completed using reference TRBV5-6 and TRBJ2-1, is DAGVTQSPTHLIKTRGQQVTLRCSPKSGHDTVSWYQQALGQGPQFIFQYYEEEERQRGNFPDRFSGHQFPNYSSELNVNALLLGDSALYLCASTREAGYNEQFFGPGTRLTVL.

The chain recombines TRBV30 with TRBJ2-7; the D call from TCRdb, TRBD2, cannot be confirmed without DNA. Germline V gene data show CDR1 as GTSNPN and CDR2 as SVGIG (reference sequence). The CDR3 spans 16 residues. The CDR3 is CAWSVPGRPRGYEQYF.

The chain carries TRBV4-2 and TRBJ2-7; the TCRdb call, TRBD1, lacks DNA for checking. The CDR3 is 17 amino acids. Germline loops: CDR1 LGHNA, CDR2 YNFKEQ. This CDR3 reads CASSQDLGRGGGGEQYF.